This T cell receptor beta chain is from a study of blood T cell repertoires in COVID-19. Across the whole study: Acute and convalescent COVID-19 specimens originated in the United States, Italy and Spain. Sources were T cells, B-cell-depleted T cells, or PBMCs; the material itself was cDNA or gDNA.

As handled by the study authors: Using reference gene primer amplification, nucleated cell counts were estimated. The data were produced by immunoSEQ multiplex PCR, yet TCRdb's version contains in-frame clones alone and is incomplete. V and J calls plus clone size are reproduced from that table; the DNA served to infer D and trimming. The table includes 150,000 to 200,000 clones, roughly four fifths detected once. A note on this clone: Other DNA sequences in the same sample also yield this CDR3.

This TCR derives from a human donor with acute or convalescent COVID-19. The donor label of this sample is uncertain. Sequenced sample: peripheral blood.

CDR3 in amino acids: CASSEGDGSNQPQHF. Here the CDR3 DNA reads TGTGCCAGCAGTGAGGGAGATGGTAGCAATCAGCCCCAGCATTTT. The chain couples TRBV6-1 to TRBJ1-5; D gene uncertain. Germline lookup yields CDR1 MNHNS and CDR2 SASEGT. Trimming left V 3 bases short and J 0 bases short, with 9 bases between. CDR3 length: 15 amino acids.